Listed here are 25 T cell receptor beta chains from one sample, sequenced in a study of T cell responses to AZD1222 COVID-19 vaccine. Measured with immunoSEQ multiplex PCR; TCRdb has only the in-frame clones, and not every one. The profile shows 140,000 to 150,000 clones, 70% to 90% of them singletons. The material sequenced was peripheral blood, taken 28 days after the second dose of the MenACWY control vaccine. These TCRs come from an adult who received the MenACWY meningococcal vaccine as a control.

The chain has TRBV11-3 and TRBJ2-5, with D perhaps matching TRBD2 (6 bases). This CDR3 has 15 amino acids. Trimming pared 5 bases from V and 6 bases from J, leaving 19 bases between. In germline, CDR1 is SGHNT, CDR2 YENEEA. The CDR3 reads CASSPGTPRGKTQYF. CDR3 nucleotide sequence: TGTGCCAGCAGCCCAGGGACTCCCCGGGGGAAGACCCAGTACTTC.

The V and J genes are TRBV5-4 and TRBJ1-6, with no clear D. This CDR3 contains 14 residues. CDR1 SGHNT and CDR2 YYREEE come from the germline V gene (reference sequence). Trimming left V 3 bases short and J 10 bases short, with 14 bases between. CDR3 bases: TGTGCCAGCAGCTCAGACCGAGATCAGTCACCCCTCCACTTT. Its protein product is CASSSDRDQSPLHF.

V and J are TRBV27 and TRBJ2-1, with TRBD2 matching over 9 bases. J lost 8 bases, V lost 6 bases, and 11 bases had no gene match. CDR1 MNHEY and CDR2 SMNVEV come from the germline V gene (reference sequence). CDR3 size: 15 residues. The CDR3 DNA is TGTGCCAGCAGCTCCTTCGCTAGCGGGACCGATGAGCAGTTCTTC. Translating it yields CASSSFASGTDEQFF.

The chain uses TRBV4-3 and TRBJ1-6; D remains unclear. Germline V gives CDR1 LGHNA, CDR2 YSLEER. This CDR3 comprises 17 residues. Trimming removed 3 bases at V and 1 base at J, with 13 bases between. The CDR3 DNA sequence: TGCGCCAGCAGCCAGGCAATCAGCGGATCCTATAATTCACCCCTCCACTTT. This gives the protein CASSQAISGSYNSPLHF.

The CDR3 nucleotides are TGTGCCAGCAGCCAAGCACCACGAATGGACATTCAGTACTTC. Its translation: CASSQAPRMDIQYF. The gene calls are TRBV3-1 (or the pseudogene TRBV3-2) and TRBJ2-4; D is unclear. Between the trimmed V and J ends, which lost 1 base and 8 bases, there was a span of 12 bases. CDR3 length equals 14 residues. Germline CDR1 reads LGHDT; CDR2 reads YNNKEL (reference sequence).

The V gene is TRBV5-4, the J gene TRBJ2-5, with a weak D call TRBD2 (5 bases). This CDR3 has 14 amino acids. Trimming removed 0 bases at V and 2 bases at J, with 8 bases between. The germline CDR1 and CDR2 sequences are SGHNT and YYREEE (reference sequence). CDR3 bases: TGTGCCAGCAGCTTGGGGCGGGTTCAAGAGACCCAGTACTTC. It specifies CASSLGRVQETQYF.

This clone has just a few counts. The CDR3 DNA sequence: TGTGCCAGCAGTTCACAGAGCTGGGACGGCTACACCTTC. Translation gives CASSSQSWDGYTF. The V call is TRBV27, the J call TRBJ1-2; tentatively, D is TRBD1 (5 bases). This CDR3 region has 13 residues. CDR1 and CDR2 (germline): MNHEY, SMNVEV (reference sequence). Trimming removed 4 bases from V and 8 bases from J, with 14 bases in between.

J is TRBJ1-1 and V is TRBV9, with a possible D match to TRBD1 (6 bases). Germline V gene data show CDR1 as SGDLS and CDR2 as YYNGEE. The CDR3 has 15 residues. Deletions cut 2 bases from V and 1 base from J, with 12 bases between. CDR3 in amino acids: CASSVMGAQNTEAFF. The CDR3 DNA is TGTGCCAGCAGCGTCATGGGGGCCCAGAACACTGAAGCTTTCTTT.

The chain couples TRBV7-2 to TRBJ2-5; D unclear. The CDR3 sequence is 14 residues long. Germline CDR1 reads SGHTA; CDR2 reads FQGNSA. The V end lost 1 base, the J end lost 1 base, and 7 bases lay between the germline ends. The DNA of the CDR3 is TGTGCCAGCAGCTTAGGCCGGATCCAAGAGACCCAGTACTTC. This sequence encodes CASSLGRIQETQYF.

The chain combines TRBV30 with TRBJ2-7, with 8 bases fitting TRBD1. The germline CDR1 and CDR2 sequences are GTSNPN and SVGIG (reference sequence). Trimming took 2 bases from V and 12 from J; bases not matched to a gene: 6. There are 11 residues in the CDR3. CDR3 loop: CAWSSGTGLYF. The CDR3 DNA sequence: TGTGCCTGGAGTTCCGGGACAGGTCTGTACTTC.

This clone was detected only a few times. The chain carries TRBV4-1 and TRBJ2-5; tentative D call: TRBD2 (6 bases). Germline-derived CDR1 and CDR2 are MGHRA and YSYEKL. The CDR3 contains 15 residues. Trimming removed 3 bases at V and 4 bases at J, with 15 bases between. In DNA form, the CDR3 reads TGCGCCAGCAGCCAGGGGAGCGGGCGAGGAGAGACCCAGTACTTC. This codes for CASSQGSGRGETQYF.

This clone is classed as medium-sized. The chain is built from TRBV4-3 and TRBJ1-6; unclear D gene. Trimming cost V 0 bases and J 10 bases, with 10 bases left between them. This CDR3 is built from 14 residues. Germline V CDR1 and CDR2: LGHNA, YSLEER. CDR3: CASSQDAGLSPLHF. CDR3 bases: TGCGCCAGCAGCCAAGACGCCGGCCTCTCACCCCTCCACTTT.

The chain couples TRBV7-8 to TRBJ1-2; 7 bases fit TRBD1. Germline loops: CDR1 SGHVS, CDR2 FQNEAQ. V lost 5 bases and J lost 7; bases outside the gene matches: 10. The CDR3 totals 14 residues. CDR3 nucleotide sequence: TGTGCCAGCAGCCCCCGGGGCCAGGGGGGTGGCTACACCTTC. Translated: CASSPRGQGGGYTF.

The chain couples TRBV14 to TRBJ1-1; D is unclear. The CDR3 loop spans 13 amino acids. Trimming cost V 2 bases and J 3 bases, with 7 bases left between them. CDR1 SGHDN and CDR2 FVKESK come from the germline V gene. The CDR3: CASSQFLDTEAFF. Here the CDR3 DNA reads TGTGCCAGCAGCCAATTTCTAGACACTGAAGCTTTCTTT. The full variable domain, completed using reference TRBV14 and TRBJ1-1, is EAGVTQFPSHSVIEKGQTVTLRCDPISGHDNLYWYRRVMGKEIKFLLHFVKESKQDESGMPNNRFLAERTGGTYSTLKVQPAELEDSGVYFCASSQFLDTEAFFGQGTRLTVV.

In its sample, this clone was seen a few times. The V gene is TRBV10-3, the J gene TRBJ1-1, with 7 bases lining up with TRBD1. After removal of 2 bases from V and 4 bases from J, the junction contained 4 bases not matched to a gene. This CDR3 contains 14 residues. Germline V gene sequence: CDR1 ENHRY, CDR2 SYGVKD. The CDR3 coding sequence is TGTGCCATCAGTGAGCATCAGGGGGGCACTGAAGCTTTCTTT. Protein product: CAISEHQGGTEAFF.

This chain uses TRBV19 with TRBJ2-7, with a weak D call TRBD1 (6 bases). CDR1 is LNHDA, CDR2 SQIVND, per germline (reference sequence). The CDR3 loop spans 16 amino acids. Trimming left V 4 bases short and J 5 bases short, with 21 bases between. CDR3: CASSTRQARAFDEQYF. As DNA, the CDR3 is TGTGCCAGTAGTACAAGACAGGCCAGAGCGTTTGACGAGCAGTACTTC.

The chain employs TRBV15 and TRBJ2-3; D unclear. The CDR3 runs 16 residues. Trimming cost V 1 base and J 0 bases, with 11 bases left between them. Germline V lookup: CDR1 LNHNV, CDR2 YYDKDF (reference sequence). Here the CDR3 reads CATSRGGTASTDTQYF. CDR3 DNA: TGTGCCACCAGCAGAGGGGGTACAGCTAGCACAGATACGCAGTATTTT. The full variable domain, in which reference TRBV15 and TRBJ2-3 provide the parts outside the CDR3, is DAMVIQNPRYQVTQFGKPVTLSCSQTLNHNVMYWYQQKSSQAPKLLFHYYDKDFNNEADTPDNFQSRRPNTSFCFLDIRSPGLGDTAMYLCATSRGGTASTDTQYFGPGTRLTVL.

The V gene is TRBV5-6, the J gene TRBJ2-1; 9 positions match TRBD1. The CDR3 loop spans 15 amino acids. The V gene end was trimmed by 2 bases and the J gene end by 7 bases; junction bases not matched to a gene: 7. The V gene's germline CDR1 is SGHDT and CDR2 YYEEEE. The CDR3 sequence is CASSLRDRDFNEQFF. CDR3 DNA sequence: TGTGCCAGCAGCTTACGGGACAGGGATTTTAATGAGCAGTTCTTC.

This chain's CDR3 is CASSIMGLGYEQYF. The DNA for the CDR3 is TGTGCCAGTAGTATCATGGGTCTCGGCTACGAGCAGTACTTC. The chain links TRBV19 to TRBJ2-7, with no clear D. The CDR3 covers 14 residues. Trimming left V 3 bases short and J 3 bases short, with 12 bases between. Germline CDR1 reads LNHDA; CDR2 reads SQIVND (reference sequence).

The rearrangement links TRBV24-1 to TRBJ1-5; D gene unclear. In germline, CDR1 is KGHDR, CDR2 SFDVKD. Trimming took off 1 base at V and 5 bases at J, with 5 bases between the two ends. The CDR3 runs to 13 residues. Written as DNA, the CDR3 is TGTGCCACCAGTGATTTTGGGGATCAGCCCCAGCATTTT. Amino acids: CATSDFGDQPQHF.

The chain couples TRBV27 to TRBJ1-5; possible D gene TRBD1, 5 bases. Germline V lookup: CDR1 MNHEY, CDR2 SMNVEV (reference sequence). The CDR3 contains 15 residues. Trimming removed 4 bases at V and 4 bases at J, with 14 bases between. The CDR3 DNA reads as TGTGCCAGCAGTTCCGGGGCCCTTATGAATCAGCCCCAGCATTTT. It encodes CASSSGALMNQPQHF.

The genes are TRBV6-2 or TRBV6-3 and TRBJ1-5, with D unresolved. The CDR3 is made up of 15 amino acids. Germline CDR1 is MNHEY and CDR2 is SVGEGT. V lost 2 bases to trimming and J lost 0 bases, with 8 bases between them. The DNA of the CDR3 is TGTGCCAGCAGTTACGGCCAACGTAGCAATCAGCCCCAGCATTTT. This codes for CASSYGQRSNQPQHF.

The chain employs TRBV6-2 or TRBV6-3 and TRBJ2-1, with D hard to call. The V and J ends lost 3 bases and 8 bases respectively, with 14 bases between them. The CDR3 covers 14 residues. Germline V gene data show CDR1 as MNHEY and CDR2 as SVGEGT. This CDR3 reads CASSYFHPTDEQFF. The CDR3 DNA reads TGTGCCAGCAGTTATTTCCACCCAACAGATGAGCAGTTCTTC.

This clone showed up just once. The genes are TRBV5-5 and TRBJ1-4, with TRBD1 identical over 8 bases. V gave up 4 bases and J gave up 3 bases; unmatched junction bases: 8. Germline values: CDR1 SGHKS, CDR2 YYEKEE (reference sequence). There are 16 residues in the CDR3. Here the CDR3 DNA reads TGTGCCAGCAGCCTAAACTCAGGGGGCCCTAATGAAAAACTGTTTTTT. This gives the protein CASSLNSGGPNEKLFF.

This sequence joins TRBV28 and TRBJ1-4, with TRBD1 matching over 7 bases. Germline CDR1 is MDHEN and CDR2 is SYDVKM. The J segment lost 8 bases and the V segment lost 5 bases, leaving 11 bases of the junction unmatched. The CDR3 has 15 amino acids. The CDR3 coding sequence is TGTGCCAGCAGTCCGACTACAGGGGTGTGGGAAAAACTGTTTTTT. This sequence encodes CASSPTTGVWEKLFF. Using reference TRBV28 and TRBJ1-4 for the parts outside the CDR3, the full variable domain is DVKVTQSSRYLVKRTGEKVFLECVQDMDHENMFWYRQDPGLGLRLIYFSYDVKMKEKGDIPEGYSVSREKKERFSLILESASTNQTSMYLCASSPTTGVWEKLFFGSGTQLSVL.